The clone carrying this T cell receptor beta chain was seen repeatedly, ten times or more. TCRdb reprocessed the RT-PCR reads with MiXCR, giving one entry per CDR3 protein. Among roughly 460,000 distinct CDR3 sequences listed, roughly 11% were seen once. The germline CDR1 and CDR2 sequences are LGHNA and YSLEER. J gave up 6 bases and V 3 bases, and 4 bases lay outside the gene matches. The CDR3 covers 15 residues. The data derive from a study of response to subunit inactivated influenza vaccine. The V call is TRBV4-3, the J call TRBJ1-4; 10 bases map to TRBD1. This TCR was sampled from a man aged 45-60 years who received an inactivated influenza vaccine. This material consisted of PBMCs from blood, taken around seven weeks after vaccination. The CDR3 loop is CASSHVGQGHEKLFF. For the CDR3, the DNA is TGCGCCAGCAGCCACGTGGGACAGGGGCATGAAAAACTGTTTTTT.